This T cell receptor beta chain is from a study of CD8 T cells in ankylosing spondylitis. As regards this clonotype: Its target is unknown.

Germline V gives CDR1 DFQATT, CDR2 SNEGSKA (reference sequence). The V and J ends lost 4 bases and 7 bases respectively, with 23 bases between them. The CDR3 covers 15 residues. Whole-study results and caveats: From matched ankylosing spondylitis synovial fluid, disease-linked clones were reportedly recovered at significantly enriched levels. What seemed typical of ankylosing spondylitis blood was a TCR beta motif built from about eight highly homologous variants.

TCRdb re-analysed the 5' RACE reads in MiXCR, keeping a single row per CDR3 protein. The repertoire holds approximately 520,000 distinct CDR3 sequences, under 5.5% seen once, with approximately 4% in the top ten. The gene calls are TRBV20-1 and TRBJ2-7; tentatively, D is TRBD2 (6 bases). Sequencing was performed on blood, either unsorted or a sorted T cell fraction (not recorded which). This clonotype was obtained from a male donor with ankylosing spondylitis. CDR3 region: CSATNPSRGFREQYF. In nucleotides, the CDR3 is TGCAGTGCTACCAACCCTAGCCGGGGGTTTAGGGAGCAGTACTTC.